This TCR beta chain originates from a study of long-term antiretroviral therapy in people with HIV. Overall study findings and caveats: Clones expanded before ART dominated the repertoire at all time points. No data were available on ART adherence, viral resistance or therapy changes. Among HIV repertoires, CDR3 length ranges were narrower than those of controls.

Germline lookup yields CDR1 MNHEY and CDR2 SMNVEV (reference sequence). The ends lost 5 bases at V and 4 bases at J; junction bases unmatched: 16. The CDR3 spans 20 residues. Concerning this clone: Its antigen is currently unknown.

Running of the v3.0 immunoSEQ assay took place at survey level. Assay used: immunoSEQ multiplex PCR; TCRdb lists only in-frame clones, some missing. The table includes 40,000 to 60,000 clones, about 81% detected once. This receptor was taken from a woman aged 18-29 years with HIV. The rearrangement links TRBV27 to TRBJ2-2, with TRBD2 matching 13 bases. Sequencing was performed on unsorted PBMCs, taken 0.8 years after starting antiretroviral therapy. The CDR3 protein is CASSLRSGGGLAGVTGELFF. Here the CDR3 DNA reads TGTGCCAGCAGTCTTCGGTCAGGGGGAGGACTAGCGGGAGTCACCGGGGAGCTGTTTTTT.